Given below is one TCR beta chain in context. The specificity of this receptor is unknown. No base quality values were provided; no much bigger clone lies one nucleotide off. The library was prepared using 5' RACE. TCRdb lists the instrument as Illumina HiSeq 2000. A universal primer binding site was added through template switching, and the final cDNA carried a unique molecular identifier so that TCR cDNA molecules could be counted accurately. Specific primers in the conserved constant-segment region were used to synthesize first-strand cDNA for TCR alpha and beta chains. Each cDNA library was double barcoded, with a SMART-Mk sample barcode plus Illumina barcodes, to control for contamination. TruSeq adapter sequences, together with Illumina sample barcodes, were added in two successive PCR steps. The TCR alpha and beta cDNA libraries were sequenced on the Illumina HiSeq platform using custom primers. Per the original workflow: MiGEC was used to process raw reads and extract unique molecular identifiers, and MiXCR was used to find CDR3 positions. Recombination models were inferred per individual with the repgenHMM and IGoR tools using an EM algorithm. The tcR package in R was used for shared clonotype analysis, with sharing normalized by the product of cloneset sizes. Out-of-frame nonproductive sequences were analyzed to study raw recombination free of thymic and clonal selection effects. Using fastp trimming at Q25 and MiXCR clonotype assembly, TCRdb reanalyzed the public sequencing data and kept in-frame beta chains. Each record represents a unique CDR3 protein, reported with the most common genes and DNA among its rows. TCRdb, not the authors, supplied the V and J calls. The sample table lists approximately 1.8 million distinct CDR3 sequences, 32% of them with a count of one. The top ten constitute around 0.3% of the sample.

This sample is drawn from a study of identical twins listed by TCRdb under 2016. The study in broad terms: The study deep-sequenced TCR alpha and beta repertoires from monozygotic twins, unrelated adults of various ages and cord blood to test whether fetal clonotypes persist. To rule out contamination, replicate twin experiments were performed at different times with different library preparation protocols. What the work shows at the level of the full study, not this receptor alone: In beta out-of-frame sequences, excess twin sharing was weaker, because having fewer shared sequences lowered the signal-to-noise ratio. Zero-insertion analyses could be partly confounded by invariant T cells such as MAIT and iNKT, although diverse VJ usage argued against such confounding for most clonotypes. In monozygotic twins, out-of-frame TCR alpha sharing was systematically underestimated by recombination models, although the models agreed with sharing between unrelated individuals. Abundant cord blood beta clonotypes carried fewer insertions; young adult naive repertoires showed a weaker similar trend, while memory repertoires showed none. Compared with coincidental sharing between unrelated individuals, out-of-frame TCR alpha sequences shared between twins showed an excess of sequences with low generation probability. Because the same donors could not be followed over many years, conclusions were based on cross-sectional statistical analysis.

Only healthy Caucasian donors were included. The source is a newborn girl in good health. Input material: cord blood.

The CDR3 reads CASSYHGGAITEAFF. The DNA sequence follows: TGTGCCAGCAGTTACCACGGGGGCGCGATCACTGAAGCTTTCTTT. The chain is made from TRBV6-2 or TRBV6-3 and TRBJ1-1; TRBD1 is perhaps the D gene, given 6 matching bases. The CDR1 and CDR2 encoded by the germline V gene are MNHEY and SVGEGT. Trimming removed 2 bases from V and 4 bases from J, leaving 14 bases between the germline ends. The CDR3 spans 15 residues, from the cysteine through the phenylalanine. Only CDR3 DNA is held: 45 bases, read in frame from base 1.